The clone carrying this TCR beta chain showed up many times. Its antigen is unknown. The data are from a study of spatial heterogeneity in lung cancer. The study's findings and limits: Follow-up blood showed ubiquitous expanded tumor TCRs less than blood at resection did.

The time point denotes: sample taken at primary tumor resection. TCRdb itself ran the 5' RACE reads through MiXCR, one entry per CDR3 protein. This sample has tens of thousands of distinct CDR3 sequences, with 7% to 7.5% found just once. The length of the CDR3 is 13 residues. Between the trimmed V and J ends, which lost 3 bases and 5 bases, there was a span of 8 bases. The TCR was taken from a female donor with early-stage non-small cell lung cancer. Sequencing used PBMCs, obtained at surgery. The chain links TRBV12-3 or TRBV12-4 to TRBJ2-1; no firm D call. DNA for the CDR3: TGTGCCAGCAGTTTTCAGGTAGACAATGAGCAGTTCTTC. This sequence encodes CASSFQVDNEQFF.